The T cell receptor (beta chain) described here comes from a study of graft-versus-host responses after intestinal transplantation. As for this clone: What it recognizes is unknown.

Generated by immunoSEQ multiplex PCR, the TCRdb table keeps only in-frame clones and is missing some. Of about 110,000 clones in the sample, about 92% were seen once. Germline V CDR1 and CDR2: DFQATT, SNEGSKA (reference sequence). The V end lost 3 bases, the J end lost 10 bases, and 9 bases lay between the germline ends. This CDR3 contains 11 residues. This sequence originates from a human donor who was the organ donor for an intestinal transplant. The chain joins TRBV20-1 to TRBJ1-4, with D tentatively TRBD1 (5 bases). This specimen was unstimulated CD8+ T cells sorted from spleen or lymph node cells, taken before transplant. CDR3 DNA sequence: TGCAGTGCTAGGCACAGGTCAAAACTGTTTTTT. Amino acids: CSARHRSKLFF.